Below, 19 T cell receptor beta chains from the same sample are listed, as sequenced in a study of Tregs in tolerant kidney transplant recipients. Generated by immunoSEQ multiplex PCR, the TCRdb table keeps only in-frame clones and is missing some. The sample holds 60,000 to 95,000 clones, around 98% seen once. Sequences were derived from CD4+ T cells from blood, sampled before the transplant. Receptor source: a human donor who received a combined kidney and bone marrow transplant.

This sequence joins TRBV9 and TRBJ1-2; D might be TRBD1 (6 bases). Trimming cost V 4 bases and J 2 bases, with 12 bases left between them. The germline gives CDR1 SGDLS, CDR2 YYNGEE. The CDR3 spans 14 residues. CDR3 protein: CASSWTVNNYGYTF. For the CDR3, the DNA is TGTGCCAGCAGCTGGACAGTGAACAACTATGGCTACACCTTC.

The chain carries TRBV4-1 and TRBJ1-5; D gene ambiguous. V was cut by 0 bases and J by 4 bases, with 13 bases left in between. Germline CDR1 and CDR2: MGHRA and YSYEKL. The CDR3 is 16 amino acids. The CDR3 sequence is CASSQDLRPKNQPQHF. The CDR3 coding sequence is TGCGCCAGCAGCCAAGATCTGAGGCCAAAGAATCAGCCCCAGCATTTT.

This sequence joins TRBV7-9 and TRBJ2-7; TRBD2 matches 11 bases. The CDR3 consists of 15 residues. The germline CDR1 and CDR2 sequences are SEHNR and FQNEAQ (reference sequence). The V and J ends lost 7 bases and 2 bases, in that order; junction bases with no gene match: 7. CDR3 nucleotide sequence: TGTGCCAGCACCCCTCTAGCGGGAGGTCCCTACGAGCAGTACTTC. As protein: CASTPLAGGPYEQYF.

The J gene is TRBJ2-6, the V gene TRBV7-3; D might be TRBD2 (7 bases). Germline CDR1 and CDR2: SGHTA and FQGTGA. The CDR3 length is 15 residues. The V gene lost 9 bases and the J gene lost 1 base, with 13 bases spanning the gap. CDR3 residues: CASSGGGSGANVLTF. CDR3 in DNA: TGTGCCAGTTCGGGGGGCGGGTCTGGGGCCAACGTCCTGACTTTC.

The chain is built from TRBV5-6 and TRBJ2-1; D gene uncertain. Trimming left V 4 bases short and J 5 bases short, with 7 bases between. Germline CDR1 SGHDT, CDR2 YYEEEE. The CDR3 runs to 12 residues. CDR3 sequence: CASSRSHNEQFF. Here the CDR3 DNA reads TGTGCCAGCAGCCGGAGTCACAATGAGCAGTTCTTC.

J is TRBJ2-6 and V is TRBV27, with 8 bases lining up with TRBD1. Trimming cost V 5 bases and J 3 bases; bases outside gene matches: 3. This CDR3 region has 15 residues. Germline assignment: CDR1 MNHEY and CDR2 SMNVEV (reference sequence). The CDR3 is CASSLRGLGANVLTF. The CDR3 DNA is TGTGCCAGCAGTCTCAGGGGGCTTGGGGCCAACGTCCTGACTTTC.

This chain links TRBV7-3 with TRBJ1-1, with D maybe TRBD1 (6 bases). The CDR3 covers 13 residues. V lost 5 bases to trimming and J lost 4 bases, with 11 bases between them. The germline V gene encodes CDR1 SGHTA and CDR2 FQGTGA. The chain's CDR3 is CASSGTGFTEAFF. For the CDR3, the DNA is TGTGCCAGCAGCGGAACAGGGTTCACTGAAGCTTTCTTT.

The chain uses TRBV10-3 and TRBJ2-6, with a possible D match to TRBD1 (5 bases). The V gene's germline CDR1 is ENHRY and CDR2 SYGVKD. Between the trimmed V and J ends, which lost 3 bases and 1 base, there was a span of 7 bases. The CDR3 extends over 15 amino acids. CDR3 bases: TGTGCCATCAGTGAAGGGGCTTCTGGGGCCAACGTCCTGACTTTC. Translated, it gives CAISEGASGANVLTF.

The chain combines TRBV5-4 with TRBJ1-5; D unclear. The CDR3 has 13 amino acids. CDR1 and CDR2 from the germline V gene are SGHNT and YYREEE (reference sequence). V was cut by 0 bases and J by 5 bases, with 6 bases left in between. In nucleotides, the CDR3 is TGTGCCAGCAGCTTGGAGCAGGATCAGCCCCAGCATTTT. Protein product: CASSLEQDQPQHF. The full variable domain, completed using reference TRBV5-4 and TRBJ1-5, is ETGVTQSPTHLIKTRGQQVTLRCSSQSGHNTVSWYQQALGQGPQFIFQYYREEENGRGNFPPRFSGLQFPNYSSELNVNALELDDSALYLCASSLEQDQPQHFGDGTRLSIL.

V usage is TRBV9 and J usage is TRBJ2-5; D possibly corresponds to TRBD2 (7 bases). Trimming shortened V by 4 bases and J by 5 bases, and 15 bases separated the two germline ends. CDR3 size: 14 residues. CDR1 is SGDLS, CDR2 YYNGEE, per germline. CDR3: CASSQGTTLETQYF. The CDR3 DNA reads as TGTGCCAGCAGCCAGGGGACTACTTTGGAGACCCAGTACTTC.

The chain couples TRBV19 to TRBJ2-3, with D tentatively TRBD2 (6 bases). The CDR3 consists of 15 residues. The V end lost 4 bases, the J end lost 2 bases, and 13 bases lay between the germline ends. Germline V lookup: CDR1 LNHDA, CDR2 SQIVND (reference sequence). CDR3 bases: TGTGCCAGTAGTAGGTGGCGGGAAAACACAGATACGCAGTATTTT. Protein sequence: CASSRWRENTDTQYF.

This chain's CDR3 is CASRQQGSGNTIYF. CDR3 sequence (DNA): TGTGCCAGCAGGCAACAGGGCTCTGGAAACACCATATATTTT. The V and J genes are TRBV28 and TRBJ1-3, with D tentatively TRBD1 (6 bases). Germline V gene data show CDR1 as MDHEN and CDR2 as SYDVKM. The ends were cut back, 6 bases at V and 0 bases at J, with 9 bases in the middle. The CDR3 contains 14 residues. The whole variable domain, remainder taken from reference TRBV28 and TRBJ1-3, is DVKVTQSSRYLVKRTGEKVFLECVQDMDHENMFWYRQDPGLGLRLIYFSYDVKMKEKGDIPEGYSVSREKKERFSLILESASTNQTSMYLCASRQQGSGNTIYFGEGSWLTVV.

The chain employs TRBV2 and TRBJ1-6; 7 positions agree with TRBD1. The CDR3 covers 15 residues. CDR1 and CDR2 (germline): SNHLY, FYNNEI. The V gene end was trimmed by 4 bases and the J gene end by 7 bases; junction bases not matched to a gene: 7. The CDR3, as DNA: TGTGCCAGCAGTGTGGGACAGAAGAAGAATTCACCCCTCCACTTT. Its translation is CASSVGQKKNSPLHF.

The V gene is TRBV10-3, the J gene TRBJ2-1; TRBD2 matches 11 bases. J lost 4 bases, V lost 5 bases, and 10 bases had no gene match. Germline CDR1 ENHRY, CDR2 SYGVKD. This CDR3 spans 17 amino acids. The CDR3 DNA reads TGTGCCATCAGTACTCTCCCGGGACTAGCGGATTACAATGAGCAGTTCTTC. Translating it yields CAISTLPGLADYNEQFF.

The V gene is TRBV18, the J gene TRBJ1-2, with 8 bases that match TRBD1. The CDR3 contains 12 residues. Germline V CDR1 and CDR2: KGHSH, LQKENI. V shed 4 bases, J shed 8 bases, and the junction held 3 bases outside the gene matches. DNA for the CDR3: TGTGCCAGCTCACTACAGGGGGGAGGCTACACCTTC. Residues: CASSLQGGGYTF.

CDR3 sequence (DNA): TGTGCCAGCAGCTTAGGAACTAGCGGGCTGAGCTCCTACGAGCAGTACTTC. Amino acid sequence: CASSLGTSGLSSYEQYF. This chain links TRBV7-2 with TRBJ2-7; 9 nucleotides agree with TRBD2. Germline assignment: CDR1 SGHTA and CDR2 FQGNSA. This CDR3 is built from 17 residues. V shed 1 base, J shed 0 bases, and the junction held 7 bases outside the gene matches.

This chain uses TRBV30 with TRBJ2-3; 7 positions match TRBD2. Germline CDR1 is GTSNPN and CDR2 is SVGIG (reference sequence). V shed 8 bases and J 1 base; nucleotides not matched to a gene: 12. CDR3 length: 15 amino acids. CDR3 amino acids: CAVAKGSGGTDTQYF. The CDR3 nucleotides read TGTGCCGTCGCTAAGGGGAGCGGGGGCACAGATACGCAGTATTTT.

The table lists this clone with a count of one. The chain is built from TRBV11-3 and TRBJ2-1, with 13 bases fitting TRBD2. V lost 5 bases and J lost 7; bases outside the gene matches: 5. Germline V lookup: CDR1 SGHNT, CDR2 YENEEA. There are 15 residues in the CDR3. The CDR3 sequence: CASSRLAGGGNEQFF. CDR3 DNA: TGTGCCAGCAGCAGACTAGCGGGAGGTGGTAATGAGCAGTTCTTC.

This chain connects TRBV7-3 to TRBJ2-3, with TRBD2 identical over 12 bases. The germline V gene encodes CDR1 SGHTA and CDR2 FQGTGA. V dropped 3 bases and J dropped 1; count of bases not matched to a gene: 14. The CDR3 contains 20 residues. The CDR3 nucleotides are TGTGCCAGCAGCTTTTCAGGCACTAGCGGGGGGCCACACGGCACAGATACGCAGTATTTT. Residues: CASSFSGTSGGPHGTDTQYF.